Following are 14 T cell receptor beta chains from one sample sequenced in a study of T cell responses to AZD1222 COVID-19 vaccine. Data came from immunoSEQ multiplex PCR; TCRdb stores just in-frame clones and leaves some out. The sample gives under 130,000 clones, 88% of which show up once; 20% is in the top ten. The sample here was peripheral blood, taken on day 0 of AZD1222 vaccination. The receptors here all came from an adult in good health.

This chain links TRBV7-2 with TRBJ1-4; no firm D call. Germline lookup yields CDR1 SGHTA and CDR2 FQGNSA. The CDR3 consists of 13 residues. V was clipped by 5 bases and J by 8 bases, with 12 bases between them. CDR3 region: CASSPQSREKLFF. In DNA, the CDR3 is TGTGCCAGCAGCCCCCAGTCTCGGGAAAAACTGTTTTTT. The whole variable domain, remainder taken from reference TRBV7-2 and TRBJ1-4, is GAGVSQSPSNKVTEKGKDVELRCDPISGHTALYWYRQSLGQGLEFLIYFQGNSAPDKSGLPSDRFSAERTGGSVSTLTIQRTQQEDSAVYLCASSPQSREKLFFGSGTQLSVL.

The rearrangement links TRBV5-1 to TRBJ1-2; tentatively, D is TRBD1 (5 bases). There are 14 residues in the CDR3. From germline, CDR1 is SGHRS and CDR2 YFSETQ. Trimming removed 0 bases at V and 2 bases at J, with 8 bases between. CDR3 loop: CASSLERQNYGYTF. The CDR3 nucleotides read TGCGCCAGCAGCTTGGAGAGACAGAACTATGGCTACACCTTC.

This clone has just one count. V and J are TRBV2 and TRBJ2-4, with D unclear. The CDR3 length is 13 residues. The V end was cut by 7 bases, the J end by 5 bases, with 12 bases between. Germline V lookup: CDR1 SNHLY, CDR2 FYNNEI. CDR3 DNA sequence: TGTGCCAGCATGCCGGACGGACAAAACATTCAGTACTTC. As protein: CASMPDGQNIQYF.

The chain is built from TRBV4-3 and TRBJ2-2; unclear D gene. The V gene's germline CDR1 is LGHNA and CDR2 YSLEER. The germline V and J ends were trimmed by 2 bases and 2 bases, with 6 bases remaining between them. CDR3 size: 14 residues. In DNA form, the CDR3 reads TGCGCCAGCAGCCAACAGCTAAACACCGGGGAGCTGTTTTTT. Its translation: CASSQQLNTGELFF.

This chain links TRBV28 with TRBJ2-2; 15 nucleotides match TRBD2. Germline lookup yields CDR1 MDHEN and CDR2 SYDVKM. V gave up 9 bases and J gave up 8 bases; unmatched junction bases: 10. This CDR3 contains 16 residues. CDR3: CASSLPGLAGGGELFF. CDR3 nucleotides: TGTGCCAGTTCTCTTCCGGGACTAGCGGGAGGAGGGGAGCTGTTTTTT.

CDR3 sequence (DNA): TGCGCCAGCAGCCAGGGACTAGATCAAGAGACCCAGTACTTC. Translated, it gives CASSQGLDQETQYF. V is TRBV5-1 and J is TRBJ2-5; 8 positions match TRBD2. Germline trimming cut 4 bases from V and 2 bases from J; bases unmatched to any gene: 4. This CDR3 has 14 amino acids. Germline V gene lookup returns CDR1 SGHRS and CDR2 YFSETQ. The variable domain in full, with the rest retrieved from reference TRBV5-1 and TRBJ2-5, is KAGVTQTPRYLIKTRGQQVTLSCSPISGHRSVSWYQQTPGQGLQFLFEYFSETQRNKGNFPGRFSGRQFSNSRSEMNVSTLELGDSALYLCASSQGLDQETQYFGPGTRLLVL.

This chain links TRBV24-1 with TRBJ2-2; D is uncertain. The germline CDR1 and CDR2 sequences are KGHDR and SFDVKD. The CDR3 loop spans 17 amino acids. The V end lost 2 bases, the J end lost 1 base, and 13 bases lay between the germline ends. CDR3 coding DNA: TGTGCCACCAGTGATTCGGCTAGGACGCAGAACACCGGGGAGCTGTTTTTT. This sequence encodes CATSDSARTQNTGELFF.

CDR3 amino acids: CASTPGRGPQHF. CDR3 nucleotide sequence: TGTGCCAGCACCCCCGGCCGAGGGCCCCAGCATTTT. The chain uses TRBV7-2 and TRBJ1-5; D is unresolved. The germline V gene has CDR1 SGHTA and CDR2 FQGNSA. Trimming took off 7 bases at V and 9 bases at J, with 13 bases between the two ends. The CDR3 spans 12 residues.

Here the CDR3 DNA reads TGTGCCACCAGCAGAGATTGGCGGGGACAGGGAAGGGGGAATCAGCCCCAGCATTTT. As protein: CATSRDWRGQGRGNQPQHF. The rearrangement uses TRBV15 and TRBJ1-5, with 9 bases lining up with TRBD1. This CDR3 spans 19 amino acids. Germline values: CDR1 LNHNV, CDR2 YYDKDF (reference sequence). Germline trimming cut 0 bases from V and 4 bases from J; bases unmatched to any gene: 13. Variable domain in full (rest from reference TRBV15 and TRBJ1-5): DAMVIQNPRYQVTQFGKPVTLSCSQTLNHNVMYWYQQKSSQAPKLLFHYYDKDFNNEADTPDNFQSRRPNTSFCFLDIRSPGLGDTAMYLCATSRDWRGQGRGNQPQHFGDGTRLSIL.

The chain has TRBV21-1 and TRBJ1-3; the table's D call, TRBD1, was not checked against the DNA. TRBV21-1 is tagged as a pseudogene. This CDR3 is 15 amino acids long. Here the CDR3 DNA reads TGTGCCAGCCACAGGGCCATAATCTCTGGAAACACCATATATTTT. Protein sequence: CASHRAIISGNTIYF.

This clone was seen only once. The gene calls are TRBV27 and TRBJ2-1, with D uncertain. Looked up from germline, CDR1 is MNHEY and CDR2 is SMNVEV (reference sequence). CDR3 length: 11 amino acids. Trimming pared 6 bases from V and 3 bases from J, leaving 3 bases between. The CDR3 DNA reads TGTGCCAGCAGCCGCTACAATGAGCAGTTCTTC. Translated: CASSRYNEQFF.

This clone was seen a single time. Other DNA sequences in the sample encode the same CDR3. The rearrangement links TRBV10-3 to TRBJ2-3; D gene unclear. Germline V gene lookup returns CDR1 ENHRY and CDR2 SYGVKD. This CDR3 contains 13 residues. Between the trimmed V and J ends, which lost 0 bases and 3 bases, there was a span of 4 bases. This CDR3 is CAISESGTDTQYF. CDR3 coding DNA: TGTGCCATCAGTGAGTCGGGTACAGATACGCAGTATTTT.

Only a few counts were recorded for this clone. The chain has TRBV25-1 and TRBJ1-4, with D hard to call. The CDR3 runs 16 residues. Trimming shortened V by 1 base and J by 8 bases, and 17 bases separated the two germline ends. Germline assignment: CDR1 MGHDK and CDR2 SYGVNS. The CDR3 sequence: CASSEFLKGGKEKLFF. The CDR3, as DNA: TGTGCCAGCAGTGAATTTCTTAAGGGTGGGAAGGAAAAACTGTTTTTT. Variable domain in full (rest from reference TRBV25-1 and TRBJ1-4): EADIYQTPRYLVIGTGKKITLECSQTMGHDKMYWYQQDPGMELHLIHYSYGVNSTEKGDLSSESTVSRIRTEHFPLTLESARPSHTSQYLCASSEFLKGGKEKLFFGSGTQLSVL.

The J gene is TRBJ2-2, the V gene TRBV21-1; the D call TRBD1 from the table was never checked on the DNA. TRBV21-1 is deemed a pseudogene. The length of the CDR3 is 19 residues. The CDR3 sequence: CASSKGGRGQPLNTGELFF. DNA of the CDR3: TGTGCCAGCAGCAAAGGAGGTAGGGGGCAGCCCCTAAACACCGGGGAGCTGTTTTTT.